This TCR beta chain was identified during a study of OX40 agonist ivuxolimab in advanced cancers. Clones were read by immunoSEQ multiplex PCR, and TCRdb kept only the in-frame ones, dropping some. The sample carries approximately 90,000 clones, over 75% recorded once. Only a few counts were recorded for this clone. This clonotype was obtained from an adult with an advanced solid tumor such as melanoma, head and neck, liver or kidney cancer. Material: CD4+ or CD8+ T cells sorted from blood, obtained in a trial of the OX40 agonist ivuxolimab.

The CDR3 protein is CASNQQGQYGYTF. For the CDR3, the DNA is TGTGCCAGCAACCAACAGGGGCAATATGGCTACACCTTC. V gene TRBV28 combines with J gene TRBJ1-2, with 7 bases fitting TRBD1. Germline V gene sequence: CDR1 MDHEN, CDR2 SYDVKM. The CDR3 has 13 amino acids. Trimming cost V 7 bases and J 5 bases; bases outside gene matches: 7.